The TCR beta chain described here comes from a study of blood T cell repertoires in COVID-19. Study context: The United States, Italy and Spain provided the acute and convalescent COVID-19 samples. PBMCs, B-cell-depleted T cells, or T cells provided the cDNA or gDNA that made up the material.

Trimming stripped 7 bases from V and 5 bases from J, with 8 bases between. Germline V gene data show CDR1 as MDHEN and CDR2 as SYDVKM. The CDR3 consists of 11 residues. Original processing methods: Amplification with reference gene primers provided the estimates of nucleated cell counts. Profiling relied on immunoSEQ multiplex PCR, and the TCRdb table lists in-frame clones only, not all of them. For V, J and clone size, that table is used; D and trimming come from the DNA. In the table there are roughly 150,000 clones, around 86% of which are singletons. The sample was peripheral blood. The chain has TRBV28 and TRBJ1-1; maybe TRBD1 (6 bases). The source of this sequence is a man aged 70-80 years who had recovered from COVID-19. CDR3 residues: CASTTGTEAFF. Written as DNA, the CDR3 is TGTGCCAGCACCACAGGGACTGAAGCTTTCTTT.